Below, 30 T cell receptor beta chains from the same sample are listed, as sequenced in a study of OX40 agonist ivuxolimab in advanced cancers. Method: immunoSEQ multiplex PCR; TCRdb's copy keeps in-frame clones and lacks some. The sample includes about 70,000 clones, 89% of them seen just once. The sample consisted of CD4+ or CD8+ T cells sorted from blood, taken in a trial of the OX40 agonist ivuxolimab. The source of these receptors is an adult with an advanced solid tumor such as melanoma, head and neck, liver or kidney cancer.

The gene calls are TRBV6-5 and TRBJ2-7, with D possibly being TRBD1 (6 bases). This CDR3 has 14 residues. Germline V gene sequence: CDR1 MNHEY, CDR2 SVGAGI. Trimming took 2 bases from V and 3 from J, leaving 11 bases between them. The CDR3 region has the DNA TGTGCCAGCAGTTACATGGACAGACTCTACGAGCAGTACTTC. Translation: CASSYMDRLYEQYF.

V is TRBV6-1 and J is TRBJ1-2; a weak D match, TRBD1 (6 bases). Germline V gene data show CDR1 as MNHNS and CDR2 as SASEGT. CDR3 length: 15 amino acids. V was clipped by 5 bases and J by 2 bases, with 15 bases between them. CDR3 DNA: TGTGCCAGCAGTAAGACACGCACAGGGAACTATGGCTACACCTTC. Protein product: CASSKTRTGNYGYTF.

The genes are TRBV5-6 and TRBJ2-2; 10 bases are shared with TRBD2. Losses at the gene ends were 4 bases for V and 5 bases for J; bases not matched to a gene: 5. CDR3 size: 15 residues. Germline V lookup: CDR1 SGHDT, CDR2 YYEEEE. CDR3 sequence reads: CASSLIAGGTGELFF. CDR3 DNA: TGTGCCAGCAGCCTTATAGCGGGAGGTACCGGGGAGCTGTTTTTT.

CDR3 bases: TGTGCCAGCAGCTTAACAGGGTTTGGAAACACCATATATTTT. It translates to CASSLTGFGNTIYF. The chain carries TRBV7-3 and TRBJ1-3; D not resolved. The V end lost 0 bases, the J end lost 3 bases, and 6 bases lay between the germline ends. Germline CDR1 reads SGHTA; CDR2 reads FQGTGA. The CDR3 extends over 14 amino acids.

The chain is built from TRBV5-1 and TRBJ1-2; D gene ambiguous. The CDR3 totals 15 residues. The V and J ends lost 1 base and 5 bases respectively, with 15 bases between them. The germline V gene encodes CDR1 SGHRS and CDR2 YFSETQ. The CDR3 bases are TGCGCCAGCAGCTTGTATGGGCAAGTCTCGTATGGCTACACCTTC. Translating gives CASSLYGQVSYGYTF.

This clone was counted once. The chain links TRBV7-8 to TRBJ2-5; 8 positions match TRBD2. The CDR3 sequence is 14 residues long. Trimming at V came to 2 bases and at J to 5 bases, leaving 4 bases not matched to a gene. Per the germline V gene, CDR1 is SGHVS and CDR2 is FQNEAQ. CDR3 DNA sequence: TGTGCCAGCAGCTTACGGGGGGGCCATGAGACCCAGTACTTC. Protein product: CASSLRGGHETQYF.

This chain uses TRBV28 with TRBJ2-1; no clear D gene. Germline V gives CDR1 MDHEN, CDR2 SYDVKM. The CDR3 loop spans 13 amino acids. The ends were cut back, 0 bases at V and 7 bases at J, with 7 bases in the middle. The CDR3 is CASSLWRGNEQFF. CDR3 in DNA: TGTGCCAGCAGTTTATGGCGCGGAAATGAGCAGTTCTTC.

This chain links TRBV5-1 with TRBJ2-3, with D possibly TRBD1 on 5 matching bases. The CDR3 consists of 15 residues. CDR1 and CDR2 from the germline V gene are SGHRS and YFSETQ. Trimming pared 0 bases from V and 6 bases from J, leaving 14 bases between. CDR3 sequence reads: CASSLGGALGDTQYF. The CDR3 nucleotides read TGCGCCAGCAGCTTGGGGGGCGCGCTGGGGGATACGCAGTATTTT. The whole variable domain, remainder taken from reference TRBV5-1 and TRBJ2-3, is KAGVTQTPRYLIKTRGQQVTLSCSPISGHRSVSWYQQTPGQGLQFLFEYFSETQRNKGNFPGRFSGRQFSNSRSEMNVSTLELGDSALYLCASSLGGALGDTQYFGPGTRLTVL.

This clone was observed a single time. CDR3 sequence: CAIGTGFGQPQHF. CDR3 bases: TGTGCCATCGGAACAGGGTTTGGTCAGCCCCAGCATTTT. V gene TRBV28 combines with J gene TRBJ1-5, with D tentatively TRBD1 (6 bases). The CDR3 length is 13 residues. The ends were cut back, 10 bases at V and 6 bases at J, with 16 bases in the middle. Germline CDR1 reads MDHEN; CDR2 reads SYDVKM.

CDR3 loop: CASSLSGVGTADTQYF. DNA of the CDR3: TGTGCCAGCAGTTTATCGGGGGTGGGCACCGCAGATACGCAGTATTTT. The V call is TRBV28, the J call TRBJ2-3, with a tentative D call TRBD2 (6 bases). CDR3 length: 16 residues. The V end lost 1 base, the J end lost 4 bases, and 15 bases lay between the germline ends. Germline lookup yields CDR1 MDHEN and CDR2 SYDVKM.

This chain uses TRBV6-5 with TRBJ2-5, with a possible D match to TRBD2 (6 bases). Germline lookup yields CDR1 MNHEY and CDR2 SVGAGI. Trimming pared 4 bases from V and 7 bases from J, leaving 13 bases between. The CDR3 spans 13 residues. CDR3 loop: CASSSTSLATQYF. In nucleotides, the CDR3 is TGTGCCAGCAGTTCAACTAGCCTGGCGACCCAGTACTTC.

The CDR3 is CASSPTRGETQYF. The CDR3, as DNA: TGTGCCAGCAGCCCGACTAGAGGAGAGACCCAGTACTTC. V and J are TRBV11-1 and TRBJ2-5, with a weak D call TRBD2 (6 bases). V was cut by 5 bases and J by 4 bases, with 11 bases left in between. There are 13 residues in the CDR3. Germline V gene data show CDR1 as SGHAT and CDR2 as FQDESV (reference sequence).

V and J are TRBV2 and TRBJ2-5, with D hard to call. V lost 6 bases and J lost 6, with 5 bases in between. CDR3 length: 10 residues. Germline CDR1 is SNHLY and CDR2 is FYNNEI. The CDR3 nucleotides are TGTGCCAGCAGGGAGAAGACCCAGTACTTC. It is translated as CASREKTQYF.

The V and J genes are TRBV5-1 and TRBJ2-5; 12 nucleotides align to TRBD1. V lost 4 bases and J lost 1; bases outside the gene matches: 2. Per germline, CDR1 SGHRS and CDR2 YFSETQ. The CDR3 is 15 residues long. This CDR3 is CASSGGQGAQETQYF. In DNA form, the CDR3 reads TGCGCCAGCAGCGGGGGACAGGGGGCCCAAGAGACCCAGTACTTC. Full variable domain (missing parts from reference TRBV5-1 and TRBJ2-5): KAGVTQTPRYLIKTRGQQVTLSCSPISGHRSVSWYQQTPGQGLQFLFEYFSETQRNKGNFPGRFSGRQFSNSRSEMNVSTLELGDSALYLCASSGGQGAQETQYFGPGTRLLVL.

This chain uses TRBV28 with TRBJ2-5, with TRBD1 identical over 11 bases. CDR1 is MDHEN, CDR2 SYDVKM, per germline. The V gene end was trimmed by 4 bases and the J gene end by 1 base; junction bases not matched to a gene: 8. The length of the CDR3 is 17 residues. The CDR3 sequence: CASSSNPGQGAQETQYF. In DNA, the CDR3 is TGTGCCAGCAGTTCTAATCCCGGACAGGGGGCCCAAGAGACCCAGTACTTC.

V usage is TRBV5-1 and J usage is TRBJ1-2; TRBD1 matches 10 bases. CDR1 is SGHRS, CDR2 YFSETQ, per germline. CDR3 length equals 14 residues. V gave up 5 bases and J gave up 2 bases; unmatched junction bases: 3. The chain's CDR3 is CASRGTGANYGYTF. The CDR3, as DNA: TGCGCCAGCAGGGGGACAGGGGCCAACTATGGCTACACCTTC.

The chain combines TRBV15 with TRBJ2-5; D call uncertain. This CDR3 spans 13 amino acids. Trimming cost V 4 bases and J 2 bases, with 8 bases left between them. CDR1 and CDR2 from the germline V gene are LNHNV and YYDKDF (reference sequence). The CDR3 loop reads CATSKAMQETQYF. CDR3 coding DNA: TGTGCCACCAGCAAAGCCATGCAAGAGACCCAGTACTTC.

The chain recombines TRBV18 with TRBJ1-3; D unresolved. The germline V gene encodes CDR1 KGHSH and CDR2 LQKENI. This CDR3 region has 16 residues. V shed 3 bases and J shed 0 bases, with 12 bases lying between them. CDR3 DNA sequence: TGTGCCAGCTCACCCCCGGCGGGATACTCTGGAAACACCATATATTTT. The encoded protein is CASSPPAGYSGNTIYF.

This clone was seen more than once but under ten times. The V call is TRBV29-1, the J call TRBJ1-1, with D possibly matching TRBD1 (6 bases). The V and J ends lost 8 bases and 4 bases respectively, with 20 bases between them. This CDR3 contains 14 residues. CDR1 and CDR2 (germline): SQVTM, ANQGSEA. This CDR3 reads CSTHPGQWGTEAFF. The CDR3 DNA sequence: TGCAGCACCCATCCGGGACAATGGGGCACTGAAGCTTTCTTT.

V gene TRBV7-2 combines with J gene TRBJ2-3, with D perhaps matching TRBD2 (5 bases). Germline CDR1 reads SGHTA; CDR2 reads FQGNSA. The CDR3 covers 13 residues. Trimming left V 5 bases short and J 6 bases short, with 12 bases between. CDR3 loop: CASSTQGGDTQYF. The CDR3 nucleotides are TGTGCCAGCAGCACGCAAGGAGGCGATACGCAGTATTTT.

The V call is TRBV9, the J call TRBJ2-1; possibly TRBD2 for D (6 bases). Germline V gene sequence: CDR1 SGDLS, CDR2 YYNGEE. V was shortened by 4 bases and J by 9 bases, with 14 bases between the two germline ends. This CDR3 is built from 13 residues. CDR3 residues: CASSLGDSPEQFF. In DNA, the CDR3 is TGTGCCAGCAGCCTGGGGGACTCCCCTGAGCAGTTCTTC.

The CDR3 reads CASSLSRTGWGTDTQYF. CDR3 DNA: TGTGCCAGCAGCTTATCTCGGACAGGGTGGGGCACAGATACGCAGTATTTT. The chain joins TRBV11-1 to TRBJ2-3; TRBD1 agrees at 8 bases. This CDR3 spans 17 amino acids. In germline, CDR1 is SGHAT, CDR2 FQDESV (reference sequence). V lost 2 bases to trimming and J lost 1 base; unmatched junction nucleotides: 8.

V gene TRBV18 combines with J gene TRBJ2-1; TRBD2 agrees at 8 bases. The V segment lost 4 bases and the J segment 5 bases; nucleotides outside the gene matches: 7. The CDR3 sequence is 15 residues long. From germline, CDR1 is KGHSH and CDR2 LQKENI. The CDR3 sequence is CASSRGSSGDNEQFF. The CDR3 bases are TGTGCCAGCTCACGGGGTAGTAGCGGGGACAATGAGCAGTTCTTC.

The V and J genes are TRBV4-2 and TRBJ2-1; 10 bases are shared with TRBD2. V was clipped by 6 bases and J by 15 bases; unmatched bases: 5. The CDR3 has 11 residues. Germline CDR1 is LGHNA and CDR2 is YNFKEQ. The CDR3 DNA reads TGTGCCAGCAGTCCCGGGACTAGCGTGTTCTTC. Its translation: CASSPGTSVFF.

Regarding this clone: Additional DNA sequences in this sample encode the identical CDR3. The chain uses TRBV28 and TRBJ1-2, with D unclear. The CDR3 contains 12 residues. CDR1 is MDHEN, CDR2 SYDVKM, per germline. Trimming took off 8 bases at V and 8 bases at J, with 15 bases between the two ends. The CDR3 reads CASSPRYYGYTF. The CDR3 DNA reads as TGTGCCAGCTCTCCCAGGTATTACGGCTACACCTTC.

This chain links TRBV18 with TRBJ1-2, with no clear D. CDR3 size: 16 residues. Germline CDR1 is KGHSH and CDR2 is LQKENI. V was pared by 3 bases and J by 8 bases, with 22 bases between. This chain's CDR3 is CASSPLTPAFTGGYTF. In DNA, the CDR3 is TGTGCCAGCTCACCTCTTACACCGGCTTTTACGGGAGGCTACACCTTC. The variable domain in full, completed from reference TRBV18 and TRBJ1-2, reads NAGVMQNPRHLVRRRGQEARLRCSPMKGHSHVYWYRQLPEEGLKFMVYLQKENIIDESGMPKERFSAEFPKEGPSILRIQQVVRGDSAAYFCASSPLTPAFTGGYTFGSGTRLTVV.

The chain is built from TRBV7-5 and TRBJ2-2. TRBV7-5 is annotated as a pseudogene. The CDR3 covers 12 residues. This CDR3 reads CARGGRTGELFF. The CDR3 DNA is TGTGCCAGAGGGGGGCGCACCGGGGAGCTGTTTTTT.

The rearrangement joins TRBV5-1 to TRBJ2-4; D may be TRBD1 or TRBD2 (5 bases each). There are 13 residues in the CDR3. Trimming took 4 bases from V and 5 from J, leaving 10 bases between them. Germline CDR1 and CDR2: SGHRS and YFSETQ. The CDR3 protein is CASSAGTQNIQYF. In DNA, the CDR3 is TGCGCCAGCAGCGCCGGGACCCAAAACATTCAGTACTTC.

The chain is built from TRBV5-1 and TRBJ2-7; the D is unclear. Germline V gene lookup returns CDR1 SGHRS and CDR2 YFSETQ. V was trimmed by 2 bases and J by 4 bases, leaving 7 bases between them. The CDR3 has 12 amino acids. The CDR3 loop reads CASSFNSYEQYF. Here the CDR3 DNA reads TGCGCCAGCAGCTTTAACAGTTACGAGCAGTACTTC.

The CDR3 spells CASSSRQFSSEKLFF. DNA for the CDR3: TGTGCCAGCAGCTCGCGACAGTTTAGTAGTGAAAAACTGTTTTTT. This rearrangement joins TRBV9 to TRBJ1-4; D possibly corresponds to TRBD1 (5 bases). The length of the CDR3 is 15 residues. Trimming took 4 bases from V and 7 from J, leaving 17 bases between them. The germline V gene has CDR1 SGDLS and CDR2 YYNGEE.